This TCR beta chain was sequenced during a study of T cell responses to AZD1222 COVID-19 vaccine. The repertoire was sequenced with immunoSEQ multiplex PCR; TCRdb's copy has only in-frame clones and lacks some. The sample yields over 100,000 clones, 88% seen once. Findings of the study overall: Nearly half of spike-specific TCRs reportedly target variant regions that are unmutated in the B.1.351 and B.1.1.7 variants.

The V gene end was trimmed by 2 bases and the J gene end by 3 bases; junction bases not matched to a gene: 9. The germline CDR1 and CDR2 sequences are MNHEY and SVGAGI. This CDR3 spans 16 amino acids. With respect to this clone: The antigen remains unidentified.

Specimen: peripheral blood, collected on day 0 of MenACWY control vaccination. The chain uses TRBV6-5 and TRBJ2-7, with 8 nucleotides matching TRBD1. The TCR originated in an adult in good health. Written as DNA, the CDR3 is TGTGCCAGCAGTTACGCCGACCCCGGACAGGGCTACGAGCAGTACTTC. Translating it yields CASSYADPGQGYEQYF.